The rows below give T cell receptor beta chains drawn from one sample of a study of T cells in Graves' hyperthyroidism and ophthalmopathy. TCRdb re-called the multiplex PCR reads with MiXCR, one entry per CDR3 protein. The top ten clones hold around 14% of a sample with 400,000 to 450,000 distinct CDR3 sequences, roughly 14% of them seen once. Sequences were obtained from blood. These receptors were obtained from a man between 18 and 35 years old with Graves' ophthalmopathy. Each CDR3 is given with its conserved first and last residue. A D gene is named only where the DNA matches it firmly. Clone size appears in some rows only: once, few, many, or a class for an expanded clone.

size	V	length	J	D	DNA	CDR3
-	TRBV20-1	15	TRBJ2-1	TRBD2	TGCAGTGCTAGTTCGTCTAGCGGGGGGATCAATGAGCAGTTCTTC	CSASSSSGGINEQFF
-	TRBV20-1	18	TRBJ2-5	TRBD2	TGCAGTGCTAAAACAGCGGCAAGTAGCGGGGACCTCCAAGAGACCCAGTACTTC	CSAKTAASSGDLQETQYF
-	TRBV11-2	14	TRBJ2-1	TRBD2	TGTGCCAGCAGCGGGGGACTAGCGATCGATGAGCAGTTCTTC	CASSGGLAIDEQFF
-	TRBV6-2/TRBV6-3	20	TRBJ2-1	TRBD2	TGTGCCAGCAGTTACCCCCGGCTAGCGGGACTACTTAACTCCTACAATAAGCAGTTCTTC	CASSYPRLAGLLNSYNKQFF
-	TRBV27	16	TRBJ1-6	-	TGTGCCAGCAGTGGGAAGGGGACCCTAACTATTTCACCCCTCCACTTT	CASSGKGTLTISPLHF
few	TRBV4-1	18	TRBJ2-1	-	TGCGCCAGCAGCCAAGACAGGGCTAGCGGAGGGGGCGGCAATGAGCAGTTCTTC	CASSQDRASGGGGNEQFF
many	TRBV24-1	17	TRBJ2-3	TRBD1	TGTGCCACCAGTGAGCTACAGGGGATAGGGGAAACAGATACGCAGTATTTT	CATSELQGIGETDTQYF
many	TRBV7-2	16	TRBJ2-1	-	TGTGCCAGCAGCTTAGGTGGCGGGGGCCCCTGGGATGAGCAGTTCTTC	CASSLGGGGPWDEQFF
-	TRBV6-1	14	TRBJ2-3	-	TGTGCCAGCAGTGACTACATCTTCACAGATACGCAGTATTTT	CASSDYIFTDTQYF
many	TRBV11-2	14	TRBJ2-7	TRBD2	TGTGCCAGCAGCAAAATCGGACTAGCCTACGAGCAGTACTTC	CASSKIGLAYEQYF
many	TRBV12-5	16	TRBJ1-4	-	TGTGCTAGTGGTTTGGTACTCCCCAGGCTTAATGAAAAACTGTTTTTT	CASGLVLPRLNEKLFF
many	TRBV20-1	14	TRBJ1-5	-	TGCAGTGGTATCCCCAAACATAGCAATCAGCCCCAGCATTTT	CSGIPKHSNQPQHF
many	TRBV4-1	16	TRBJ2-7	TRBD2	TGCGCCAGCAGCCAGGGGACTAGCGGGAGGGCCTACGAGCAGTACTTC	CASSQGTSGRAYEQYF
many	TRBV18	14	TRBJ1-1	-	TGTGCCAGCTTACCGGGGGGTCTGAACACTGAAGCTTTCTTT	CASLPGGLNTEAFF
many	TRBV12-3/TRBV12-4	14	TRBJ2-5	-	TGTGCCAGCAGCCAAGGGCAGGGTGAAGAGACCCAGTACTTC	CASSQGQGEETQYF
many	TRBV12-3/TRBV12-4	14	TRBJ2-5	TRBD1	TGTGCCAGCACCACGACAGGGGGCACAGAGACCCAGTACTTC	CASTTTGGTETQYF
many	TRBV20-1	13	TRBJ1-4	-	TGCAGTGCTAGTACAGCGGCTAATGAAAAACTGTTTTTT	CSASTAANEKLFF
many	TRBV5-1	13	TRBJ2-2	-	TGCGCCAGCAGCTTGGCAGGCACCGGGGAGCTGTTTTTT	CASSLAGTGELFF
many	TRBV6-6	14	TRBJ1-5	-	TGTGCCAGCAGTTACTCGAAGGTGAATCAGCCCCAGCATTTT	CASSYSKVNQPQHF
few	TRBV5-6	14	TRBJ2-7	-	TGTGCCAGCAGCTTGTCCGGAACTTACTACGAGCAGTACTTC	CASSLSGTYYEQYF
many	TRBV30	13	TRBJ2-3	TRBD2	TGTGCCTGGAGTGGACTAGCCTCAGATACGCAGTATTTT	CAWSGLASDTQYF
many	TRBV11-2	15	TRBJ2-7	-	TGTGCCAGCAGCTTAGATAGAGGGAGGACCTACGAGCAGTACTTC	CASSLDRGRTYEQYF
many	TRBV7-8	15	TRBJ2-7	-	TGTGCCAGCAGCTTAGCTAGCGGAAGCTCCTACGAGCAGTACTTC	CASSLASGSSYEQYF
-	TRBV9	15	TRBJ2-3	TRBD2	TGTGCCAGCAGCGTCTATAGCGGGAGGGCAGATACGCAGTATTTT	CASSVYSGRADTQYF
-	TRBV7-8	14	TRBJ2-2	-	TGTGCCAGCAGCTTCGCGGGGGCTACCGGGGAGCTGTTTTTT	CASSFAGATGELFF
-	TRBV7-2	12	TRBJ1-1	-	TGTGCCAGCAGTAACCAGGGGATTGAAGCTTTCTTT	CASSNQGIEAFF
many	TRBV10-3	13	TRBJ2-5	TRBD2	TGTGCCATCAGTGACGGGGGGGCAGAGACCCAGTACTTC	CAISDGGAETQYF
few	TRBV6-1	15	TRBJ2-7	-	TGTGCCAGCTCGCCCCGGGACACTCGCTCCTACGAGCAGTACTTC	CASSPRDTRSYEQYF
-	TRBV5-1	15	TRBJ2-1	-	TGCGCCAGCAGCTTGGCCCTGGGGCCCGGGAATGAGCAGTTCTTC	CASSLALGPGNEQFF
many	TRBV12-3/TRBV12-4	14	TRBJ2-1	-	TGTGCCAGCAGCCTAGGGGGGGGGTACAATGAGCAGTTCTTC	CASSLGGGYNEQFF
many	TRBV27	16	TRBJ2-7	-	TGTGCCAGCAGGGCCTGGCGGCGGGACCCAATCTACGAGCAGTACTTC	CASRAWRRDPIYEQYF
many	TRBV4-1	14	TRBJ2-3	-	TGCGCCAGCAGCCAAGAACGTAGCACAGATACGCAGTATTTT	CASSQERSTDTQYF
many	TRBV12-3/TRBV12-4	13	TRBJ2-7	-	TGTGCCAGCAGTCCCTCACCCACAAACGAGCAGTACTTC	CASSPSPTNEQYF